What follows are 8 T cell receptor beta chains derived from one specimen sequenced in a study of CD8+CD57+ T cells in acquired aplastic anemia. The patients chosen for sequencing had shown expansion of CD8+CD57+ cells (detected by flow cytometry). For CDR3 and TCR beta VDJ profiling, genomic DNA was the template used. From the reads, TCRdb called clonotypes with MiXCR, one entry per CDR3 protein. The sample holds under 350,000 distinct CDR3 sequences, about 50% seen once. Input material: sorted CD4+, CD8+, or CD8+CD57+ T cells (not recorded which) from PBMCs. The receptors were gathered from a human donor with aplastic anemia.

This clonotype was observed a few times. This chain connects TRBV10-3 to TRBJ2-1; no clear D. This CDR3 is built from 11 residues. Germline CDR1 is ENHRY and CDR2 is SYGVKD. Trimming removed 3 bases at V and 9 bases at J, with 6 bases between. In nucleotides, the CDR3 is TGTGCCATCAGTGACGGTGGTGAGCAGTTCTTC. This encodes CAISDGGEQFF.

This sequence joins TRBV12-3 or TRBV12-4 and TRBJ2-5; D not certain. V shed 4 bases and J shed 5 bases, with 11 bases lying between them. The CDR3 has 13 residues. CDR3 residues: CASSSGSWETQYF. CDR3 in DNA: TGTGCCAGCAGTTCCGGATCCTGGGAGACCCAGTACTTC.

This sequence joins TRBV24-1 and TRBJ2-1; 8 bases are a match to TRBD1. V lost 5 bases, J lost 7 bases, and 9 bases stayed unmatched. CDR3 size: 15 residues. CDR1 KGHDR and CDR2 SFDVKD come from the germline V gene. The CDR3 nucleotides are TGTGCCACCAGTGGGACAGGGCGTTTAGGGAATGAGCAGTTCTTC. This sequence encodes CATSGTGRLGNEQFF.

V gene TRBV10-1 combines with J gene TRBJ2-3; 14 positions match TRBD2. Looked up from germline, CDR1 is WNHNN and CDR2 is SYGVQD (reference sequence). V lost 11 bases and J lost 3; bases outside the gene matches: 13. The CDR3 covers 17 residues. CDR3 nucleotide sequence: TGCGCCGCCTCGGGACTAGCGGGAGTAACAGTTACAGATACGCAGTATTTT. It encodes CAASGLAGVTVTDTQYF.

This clonotype has just a few counts. The chain is built from TRBV15 and TRBJ2-7; 10 bases map to TRBD1. From germline, CDR1 is LNHNV and CDR2 YYDKDF (reference sequence). The junction had 9 bases not matched to a gene; V was cut back by 4 bases and J by 6 bases. The CDR3 totals 15 residues. CDR3 DNA sequence: TGTGCCACCAGCACTACCGGGACAGGGGACCTCGAGCAGTACTTC. Residues: CATSTTGTGDLEQYF.

The V gene is TRBV7-2, the J gene TRBJ1-5; D is uncertain. Per the germline V gene, CDR1 is SGHTA and CDR2 is FQGNSA. V was shortened by 5 bases and J by 1 base, with 9 bases between the two germline ends. This CDR3 spans 14 amino acids. This CDR3 reads CASSLTASNQPQHF. As DNA, the CDR3 is TGTGCCAGCAGCCTAACAGCGAGCAATCAGCCCCAGCATTTT.

The gene calls are TRBV7-2 and TRBJ2-7; D may be TRBD2 (6 bases). Trimming left V 1 base short and J 5 bases short, with 15 bases between. Germline assignment: CDR1 SGHTA and CDR2 FQGNSA. This CDR3 spans 15 amino acids. The CDR3: CASSLVGGPSNEQYF. The CDR3 coding sequence is TGTGCCAGCAGCTTAGTCGGAGGGCCAAGCAACGAGCAGTACTTC.

CDR3 amino acids: CAISSRAGFNQPQHF. The CDR3 DNA is TGTGCCATCAGTTCCAGAGCAGGCTTCAATCAGCCCCAGCATTTT. The V gene is TRBV10-3, the J gene TRBJ1-5; D gene ambiguous. Germline V gene lookup returns CDR1 ENHRY and CDR2 SYGVKD. Trimming pared 5 bases from V and 3 bases from J, leaving 14 bases between. CDR3 length equals 15 residues.